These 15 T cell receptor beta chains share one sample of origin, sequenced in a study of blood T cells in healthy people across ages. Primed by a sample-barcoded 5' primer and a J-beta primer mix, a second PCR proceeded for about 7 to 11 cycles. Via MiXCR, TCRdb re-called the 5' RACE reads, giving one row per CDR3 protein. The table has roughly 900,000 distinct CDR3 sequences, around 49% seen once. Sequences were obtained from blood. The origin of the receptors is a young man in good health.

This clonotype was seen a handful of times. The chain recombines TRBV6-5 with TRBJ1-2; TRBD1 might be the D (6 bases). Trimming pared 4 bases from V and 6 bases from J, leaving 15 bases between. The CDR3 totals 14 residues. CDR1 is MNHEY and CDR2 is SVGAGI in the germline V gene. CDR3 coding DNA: TGTGCCAGCAGTTTAGGGGGGGGTCTGAATGGCTACACCTTC. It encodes CASSLGGGLNGYTF.

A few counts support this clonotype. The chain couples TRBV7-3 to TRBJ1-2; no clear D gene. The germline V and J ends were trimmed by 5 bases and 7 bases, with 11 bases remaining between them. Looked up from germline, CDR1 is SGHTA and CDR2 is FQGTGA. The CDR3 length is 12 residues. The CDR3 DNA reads TGTGCCAGCAGCCAGGAGTTCTCTGGCTACACCTTC. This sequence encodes CASSQEFSGYTF.

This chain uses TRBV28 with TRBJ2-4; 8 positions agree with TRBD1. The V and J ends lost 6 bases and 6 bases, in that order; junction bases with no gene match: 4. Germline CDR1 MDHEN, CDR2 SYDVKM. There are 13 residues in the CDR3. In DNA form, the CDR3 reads TGTGCCAGCAGGTCAGGACAGGGAAACATTCAGTACTTC. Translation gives CASRSGQGNIQYF. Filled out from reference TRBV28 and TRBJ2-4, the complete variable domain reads DVKVTQSSRYLVKRTGEKVFLECVQDMDHENMFWYRQDPGLGLRLIYFSYDVKMKEKGDIPEGYSVSREKKERFSLILESASTNQTSMYLCASRSGQGNIQYFGAGTRLSVL.

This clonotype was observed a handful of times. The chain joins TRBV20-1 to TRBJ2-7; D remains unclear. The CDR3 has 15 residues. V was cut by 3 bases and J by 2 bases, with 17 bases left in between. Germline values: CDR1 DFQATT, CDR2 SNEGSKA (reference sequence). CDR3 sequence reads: CSASHLRATTYEQYF. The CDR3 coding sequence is TGCAGTGCTAGCCACCTCCGGGCTACCACCTACGAGCAGTACTTC.

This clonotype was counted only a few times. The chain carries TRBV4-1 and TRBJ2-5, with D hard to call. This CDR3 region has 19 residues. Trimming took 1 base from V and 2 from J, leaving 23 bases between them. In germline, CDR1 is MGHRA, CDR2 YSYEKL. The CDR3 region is CASSQVVAGSSSRQETQYF. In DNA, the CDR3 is TGCGCCAGCAGCCAAGTAGTCGCAGGTTCATCTTCCCGTCAAGAGACCCAGTACTTC.

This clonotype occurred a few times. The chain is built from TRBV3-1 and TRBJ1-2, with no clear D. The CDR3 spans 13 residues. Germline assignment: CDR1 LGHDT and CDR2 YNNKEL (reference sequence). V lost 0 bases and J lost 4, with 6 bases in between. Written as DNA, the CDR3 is TGTGCCAGCAGCCAAGATCCAGGCTATGGCTACACCTTC. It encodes CASSQDPGYGYTF.

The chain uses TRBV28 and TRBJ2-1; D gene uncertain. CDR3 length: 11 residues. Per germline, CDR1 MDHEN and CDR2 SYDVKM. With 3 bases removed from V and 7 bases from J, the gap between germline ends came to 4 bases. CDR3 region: CASSFKNEQFF. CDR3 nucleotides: TGTGCCAGCAGTTTTAAAAATGAGCAGTTCTTC.

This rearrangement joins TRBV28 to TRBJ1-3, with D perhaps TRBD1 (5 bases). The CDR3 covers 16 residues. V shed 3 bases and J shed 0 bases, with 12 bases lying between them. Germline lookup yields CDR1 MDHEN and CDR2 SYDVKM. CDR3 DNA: TGTGCCAGCAGTTTGGGGGGACTCCACTCTGGAAACACCATATATTTT. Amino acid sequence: CASSLGGLHSGNTIYF.

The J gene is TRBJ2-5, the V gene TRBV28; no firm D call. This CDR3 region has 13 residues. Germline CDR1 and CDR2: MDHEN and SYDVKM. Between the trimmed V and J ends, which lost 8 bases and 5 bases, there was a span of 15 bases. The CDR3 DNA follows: TGTGCCAGCGCCTCTGGACGGCCGGAGACCCAGTACTTC. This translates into CASASGRPETQYF.

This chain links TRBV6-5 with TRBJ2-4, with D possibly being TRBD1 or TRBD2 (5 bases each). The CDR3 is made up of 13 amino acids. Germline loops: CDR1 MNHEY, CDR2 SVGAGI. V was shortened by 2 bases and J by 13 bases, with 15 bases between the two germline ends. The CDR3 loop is CASSYLRGQEQYF. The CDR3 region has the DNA TGTGCCAGCAGTTACCTCCGGGGCCAAGAGCAGTACTTC.

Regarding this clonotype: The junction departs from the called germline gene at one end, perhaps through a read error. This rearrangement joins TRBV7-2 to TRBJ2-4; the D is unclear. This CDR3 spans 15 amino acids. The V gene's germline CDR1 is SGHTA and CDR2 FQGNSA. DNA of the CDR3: TGTGGCAGCGCGCGGACGGACGGAGCCAAAAACATTCAGTACTTC. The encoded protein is CGSARTDGAKNIQYF.

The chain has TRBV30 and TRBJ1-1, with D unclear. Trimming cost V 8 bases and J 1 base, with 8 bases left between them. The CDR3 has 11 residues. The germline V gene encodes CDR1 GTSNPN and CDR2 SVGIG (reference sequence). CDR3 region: CAAERNTEAFF. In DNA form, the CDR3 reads TGTGCCGCCGAAAGGAACACTGAAGCTTTCTTT.

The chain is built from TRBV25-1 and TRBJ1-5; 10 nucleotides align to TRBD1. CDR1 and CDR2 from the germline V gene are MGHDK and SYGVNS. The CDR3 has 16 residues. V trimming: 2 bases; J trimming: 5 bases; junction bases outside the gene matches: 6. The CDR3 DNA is TGTGCCAGCAGTGAAGGGGGACAGGGGTCATATCAGCCCCAGCATTTT. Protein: CASSEGGQGSYQPQHF.

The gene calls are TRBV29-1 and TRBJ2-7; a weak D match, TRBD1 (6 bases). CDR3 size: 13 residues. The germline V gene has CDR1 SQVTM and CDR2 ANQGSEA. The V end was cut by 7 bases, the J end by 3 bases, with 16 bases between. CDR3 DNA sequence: TGCAGCGCAGTGACAGGAAACAACTACGAGCAGTACTTC. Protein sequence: CSAVTGNNYEQYF.

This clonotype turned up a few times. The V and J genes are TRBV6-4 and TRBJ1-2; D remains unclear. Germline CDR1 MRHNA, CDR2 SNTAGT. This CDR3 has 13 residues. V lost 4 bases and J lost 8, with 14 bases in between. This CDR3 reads CASSALGSRGYTF. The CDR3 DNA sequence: TGTGCCAGCAGTGCCCTGGGTTCTAGAGGCTACACCTTC.